The 18 T cell receptor beta chains given below trace back to one sample, sequenced in a study of vaccination and CD4 T cells after COVID-19. Specified time point: late sampling 161 to 241 days after vaccination in a few convalescent patients. Regarding treatment: roughly 10-day PBMC culture with coronavirus spike peptide pools or control peptides (ViraFEST assay). The Oncomine TCR Beta short-read assay was applied to DNA of cultured CD4+ T cells. Via MiXCR, TCRdb re-called the PCR reads, giving one row per CDR3 protein. Of about 25,000 distinct CDR3 sequences in the sample, roughly 31% were seen once. Antigens of these TCRs are unknown. The specimen comprised CD4+ T cells from blood, cultured in vitro, sampled about 7 months after SARS-CoV-2 vaccination. The receptors were gathered from a human donor who had recovered from COVID-19.

In this sample, this clonotype turned up once. The chain uses TRBV6-2 or TRBV6-3 and TRBJ2-7, with 9 bases identical to TRBD1. The CDR3 contains 14 residues. Germline-derived CDR1 and CDR2 are MNHEY and SVGEGT. V shed 7 bases and J 4 bases; nucleotides not matched to a gene: 8. The CDR3 region is CASKWGQGSYEQYF. DNA for the CDR3: TGTGCCAGCAAATGGGGACAGGGCTCTTACGAGCAGTACTTC.

The V gene is TRBV6-1, the J gene TRBJ2-5; tentatively, D is TRBD1 (6 bases). The CDR3 extends over 14 amino acids. Germline CDR1 and CDR2: MNHNS and SASEGT. Trimming removed 5 bases from V and 5 bases from J, with 15 bases in between. In nucleotides, the CDR3 is TGTGCCAGCAGTAGAGACAGGTGGGGGGAGACCCAGTACTTC. It yields the protein CASSRDRWGETQYF.

This chain connects TRBV28 to TRBJ1-3; possibly TRBD1 for D (6 bases). The ends were cut back, 9 bases at V and 2 bases at J, with 11 bases in the middle. The CDR3 length is 13 residues. Germline V CDR1 and CDR2: MDHEN, SYDVKM. CDR3 residues: CASMGGPGNTIYF. CDR3 in DNA: TGTGCCAGTATGGGGGGGCCTGGAAACACCATATATTTT.

This clonotype counts as medium-sized. The rearrangement joins TRBV7-9 to TRBJ1-5; D call uncertain. Germline values: CDR1 SEHNR, CDR2 FQNEAQ (reference sequence). Trimming cost V 1 base and J 7 bases, with 8 bases left between them. The CDR3 is made up of 13 amino acids. Here the CDR3 DNA reads TGTGCCAGCAGCTTAGGAGGGCTGCAGCCCCAGCATTTT. It translates to CASSLGGLQPQHF.

This sequence joins TRBV20-1 and TRBJ2-2; 7 bases agree with TRBD2. The length of the CDR3 is 15 residues. The V gene end was trimmed by 3 bases and the J gene end by 1 base; junction bases not matched to a gene: 5. Germline lookup yields CDR1 DFQATT and CDR2 SNEGSKA (reference sequence). Here the CDR3 reads CSARGTTMNTGELFF. CDR3 bases: TGCAGTGCTAGGGGGACTACGATGAACACCGGGGAGCTGTTTTTT.

The rearrangement links TRBV19 to TRBJ2-1; 7 bases align to TRBD1. CDR1 and CDR2 from the germline V gene are LNHDA and SQIVND (reference sequence). The CDR3 is 14 residues long. V dropped 2 bases and J dropped 7; count of bases not matched to a gene: 5. In DNA form, the CDR3 reads TGTGCCAGTAGTATACAGGGGGTGGATAATGAGCAGTTCTTC. This translates into CASSIQGVDNEQFF.

This clonotype was seen at least ten times. J is TRBJ2-7 and V is TRBV7-2; 11 nucleotides align to TRBD2. The CDR3 consists of 15 residues. J lost 3 bases, V lost 1 base, and 2 bases had no gene match. Germline CDR1 reads SGHTA; CDR2 reads FQGNSA. CDR3 residues: CASSLGLAGLYEQYF. CDR3 bases: TGTGCCAGCAGCTTAGGACTAGCGGGGCTCTACGAGCAGTACTTC.

This clonotype was detected a few times. The chain couples TRBV20-1 to TRBJ1-2, with D unresolved. This CDR3 region has 14 residues. Trimming left V 0 bases short and J 4 bases short, with 12 bases between. Germline CDR1 and CDR2: DFQATT and SNEGSKA (reference sequence). CDR3 residues: CSARDGSVSYGYTF. The CDR3 nucleotides are TGCAGTGCTAGAGATGGTTCAGTTAGCTATGGCTACACCTTC.

This clonotype was observed at least ten times. V and J are TRBV20-1 and TRBJ2-3; D not certain. The V gene's germline CDR1 is DFQATT and CDR2 SNEGSKA (reference sequence). The CDR3 contains 12 residues. Trimming cost V 6 bases and J 3 bases, with 10 bases left between them. The CDR3 is CSAPLGTDTQYF. CDR3 DNA: TGCAGTGCCCCCCTCGGGACAGATACGCAGTATTTT.

This clonotype occurred a few times. The chain links TRBV28 to TRBJ2-7; 12 bases map to TRBD1. The CDR3 contains 13 residues. Germline CDR1 reads MDHEN; CDR2 reads SYDVKM. Trimming at V came to 5 bases and at J to 8 bases, leaving 4 bases not matched to a gene. CDR3 bases: TGTGCCAGCAGTCCGGGACAGGGGGCGAAGCAGTACTTC. It yields the protein CASSPGQGAKQYF.

In this sample, this clonotype turned up many times. This chain uses TRBV20-1 with TRBJ2-5; 9 bases are shared with TRBD2. Germline V gene lookup returns CDR1 DFQATT and CDR2 SNEGSKA (reference sequence). The V segment lost 7 bases and the J segment 5 bases; nucleotides outside the gene matches: 5. This CDR3 comprises 12 residues. The CDR3 reads CSVVAGAETQYF. The CDR3 DNA follows: TGCAGTGTGGTAGCGGGAGCGGAGACCCAGTACTTC.

The CDR3 region has the DNA TGTGCCAGCAGGGGACTAGCGGGACTCAACGAGCAGTACTTC. Translated, it gives CASRGLAGLNEQYF. This chain uses TRBV2 with TRBJ2-7, with 13 bases fitting TRBD2. CDR3 length equals 14 residues. Germline trimming cut 6 bases from V and 5 bases from J; bases unmatched to any gene: 4. Germline loops: CDR1 SNHLY, CDR2 FYNNEI.

The table lists this clonotype with a few counts. The chain uses TRBV28 and TRBJ2-7; maybe TRBD1 (6 bases). Trimming took off 3 bases at V and 4 bases at J, with 10 bases between the two ends. The germline V gene encodes CDR1 MDHEN and CDR2 SYDVKM. This CDR3 region has 13 residues. The CDR3 here is CASSFPQGYEQYF. DNA for the CDR3: TGTGCCAGCAGTTTCCCACAGGGATACGAGCAGTACTTC.

This chain connects TRBV19 to TRBJ1-6; 8 nucleotides line up with TRBD1. V dropped 3 bases and J dropped 9; count of bases not matched to a gene: 4. The germline V gene has CDR1 LNHDA and CDR2 SQIVND (reference sequence). The CDR3 length is 14 residues. DNA for the CDR3: TGTGCCAGTAGTATTGGGACAGGCGCTTCACCCCTCCACTTT. Amino acids: CASSIGTGASPLHF.

The chain links TRBV6-1 to TRBJ2-5; D not certain. Germline CDR1 and CDR2: MNHNS and SASEGT. This CDR3 is built from 13 residues. Between the trimmed V and J ends, which lost 6 bases and 5 bases, there was a span of 13 bases. The CDR3: CASRATLIETQYF. DNA for the CDR3: TGTGCCAGCAGGGCGACCCTAATCGAGACCCAGTACTTC.

The J gene is TRBJ2-5, the V gene TRBV20-1; TRBD2 agrees at 12 bases. This CDR3 comprises 13 residues. The ends lost 6 bases at V and 5 bases at J; junction bases unmatched: 4. CDR1 is DFQATT and CDR2 is SNEGSKA in the germline V gene (reference sequence). CDR3 coding DNA: TGCAGTGCAAGACTAGCGGGAGAGGAGACCCAGTACTTC. Amino acid sequence: CSARLAGEETQYF.

The chain carries TRBV7-9 and TRBJ1-1; the D gene is possibly TRBD1 (6 bases). Germline V gene lookup returns CDR1 SEHNR and CDR2 FQNEAQ (reference sequence). With 3 bases removed from V and 4 bases from J, the gap between germline ends came to 15 bases. The CDR3 is 15 residues long. This CDR3 reads CASSLGHQKGTEAFF. The CDR3 nucleotides are TGTGCCAGCAGCTTGGGACACCAGAAGGGCACTGAAGCTTTCTTT.

The gene calls are TRBV4-1 and TRBJ1-1; 7 nucleotides align to TRBD1. CDR1 and CDR2 (germline): MGHRA, YSYEKL. The junction had 10 bases not matched to a gene; V was cut back by 1 base and J by 8 bases. The CDR3 totals 15 residues. This CDR3 reads CASSQGRGGFTEAFF. The CDR3 DNA sequence: TGCGCCAGCAGCCAAGGGAGAGGGGGCTTCACCGAAGCTTTCTTT.